A single sample gave rise to the 28 T cell receptor beta chains below, sequenced in a study of early T cells in non-severe SARS-CoV-2 infection. TCRdb recomputed calls from the 5' RACE reads with MiXCR, one row per CDR3 protein. Among about 71,000 distinct CDR3 sequences listed, 14% were seen once. Sequenced here: whole blood, sampled at baseline. The receptors shown here come from an adult who was a healthcare worker with PCR-confirmed SARS-CoV-2 infection or an uninfected control (not recorded which).

The J gene is TRBJ2-5, the V gene TRBV4-2; D may be TRBD1 (6 bases). The V gene's germline CDR1 is LGHNA and CDR2 YNFKEQ. The CDR3 loop spans 13 amino acids. The V end was cut by 3 bases, the J end by 5 bases, with 10 bases between. CDR3 sequence (DNA): TGTGCCAGCAGCCAGACGAGGGGGGAGACCCAGTACTTC. Its translation: CASSQTRGETQYF.

V usage is TRBV18 and J usage is TRBJ2-3; perhaps TRBD2 as D (6 bases). V lost 4 bases and J lost 1, with 18 bases in between. In germline, CDR1 is KGHSH, CDR2 LQKENI. CDR3 length equals 17 residues. The CDR3 here is CASSLMGSGTGTDTQYF. The CDR3 bases are TGTGCCAGCTCACTCATGGGATCCGGGACTGGCACAGATACGCAGTATTTT.

J is TRBJ2-1 and V is TRBV7-2, with 8 bases matching TRBD2. This CDR3 spans 16 amino acids. Germline lookup yields CDR1 SGHTA and CDR2 FQGNSA. V lost 0 bases to trimming and J lost 4 bases; unmatched junction nucleotides: 5. Written as DNA, the CDR3 is TGTGCCAGCAGCTTAGCCTCGACTAGCGCGTACAATGAGCAGTTCTTC. Its protein product is CASSLASTSAYNEQFF.

This clonotype has at least ten counts. The chain has TRBV2 and TRBJ1-2; possibly TRBD1 for D (6 bases). V lost 8 bases and J 11 bases, leaving 12 bases between the germline ends. CDR1 and CDR2 (germline): SNHLY, FYNNEI. This CDR3 is built from 10 residues. The chain's CDR3 is CASGGAAYTF. In DNA form, the CDR3 reads TGTGCCAGCGGGGGGGCCGCGTACACCTTC.

The chain couples TRBV5-1 to TRBJ2-2, with TRBD2 as a possible D gene (5 bases). The CDR3 is 15 amino acids. The ends were cut back, 0 bases at V and 2 bases at J, with 8 bases in the middle. Per the germline V gene, CDR1 is SGHRS and CDR2 is YFSETQ. CDR3 sequence: CASSLAGVNTGELFF. CDR3 sequence (DNA): TGCGCCAGCAGCTTGGCCGGGGTAAACACCGGGGAGCTGTTTTTT.

This clonotype was counted a few times. The rearrangement uses TRBV12-3 or TRBV12-4 and TRBJ1-2; D is perhaps TRBD1 (5 bases). V lost 5 bases, J lost 0 bases, and 10 bases lay in between. The CDR3 is 14 residues long. The DNA of the CDR3 is TGTGCCAGCAGTACGGGGACTACTAACTATGGCTACACCTTC. Translating gives CASSTGTTNYGYTF.

This clonotype was seen a few times. J is TRBJ2-4 and V is TRBV4-1, with 9 bases lining up with TRBD1. Germline loops: CDR1 MGHRA, CDR2 YSYEKL. The CDR3 totals 14 residues. V lost 4 bases to trimming and J lost 6 bases; unmatched junction nucleotides: 4. The CDR3 sequence: CASSPRDRVNIQYF. The CDR3 bases are TGCGCCAGCAGCCCCCGGGACAGGGTAAACATTCAGTACTTC.

The rearrangement joins TRBV20-1 to TRBJ2-5; no reliable D call. This CDR3 contains 13 residues. In germline, CDR1 is DFQATT, CDR2 SNEGSKA (reference sequence). The V end lost 3 bases, the J end lost 5 bases, and 13 bases lay between the germline ends. The CDR3 loop is CSASDHKEETQYF. The CDR3 nucleotides read TGCAGTGCTAGCGATCATAAGGAGGAGACCCAGTACTTC.

This chain joins TRBV5-1 and TRBJ2-1; D is possibly TRBD2 (6 bases). CDR1 and CDR2 from the germline V gene are SGHRS and YFSETQ. This CDR3 region has 14 residues. Between the trimmed V and J ends, which lost 0 bases and 5 bases, there was a span of 9 bases. CDR3 amino acids: CASSLAGGDNEQFF. The DNA of the CDR3 is TGCGCCAGCAGCTTGGCCGGCGGGGACAATGAGCAGTTCTTC.

The sample holds many counts of this clonotype. The rearrangement joins TRBV3-1 to TRBJ1-1, with TRBD1 identical over 9 bases. The CDR3 runs to 12 residues. CDR1 LGHDT and CDR2 YNNKEL come from the germline V gene (reference sequence). V shed 1 base, J shed 10 bases, and the junction held 1 base outside the gene matches. The CDR3 nucleotides are TGTGCCAGCAGCCAAGCACAGGGGGCAGCTTTCTTT. Amino acids: CASSQAQGAAFF.

This clonotype was seen more than once but under ten times. The rearrangement links TRBV11-1 to TRBJ2-7; a weak D match, TRBD1 (6 bases). The length of the CDR3 is 15 residues. Germline-derived CDR1 and CDR2 are SGHAT and FQDESV (reference sequence). Trimming cost V 5 bases and J 7 bases, with 21 bases left between them. This CDR3 is CASSRTTGSRGEQYF. As DNA, the CDR3 is TGTGCCAGCAGCCGAACGACAGGCTCTAGGGGGGAGCAGTACTTC.

This clonotype was picked up many times. This chain connects TRBV9 to TRBJ1-5, with 8 bases fitting TRBD1. Germline values: CDR1 SGDLS, CDR2 YYNGEE. The CDR3 runs 14 residues. The trim removed 3 bases at V and 5 bases at J, leaving 4 bases unmatched. CDR3 nucleotides: TGTGCCAGCAGCGGAGGACAGGGTCATCAGCCCCAGCATTTT. Its translation is CASSGGQGHQPQHF.

A few counts support this clonotype. The J gene is TRBJ2-7, the V gene TRBV18, with TRBD2 identical over 7 bases. Germline values: CDR1 KGHSH, CDR2 LQKENI. With 1 base clipped from V and 1 base from J, the junction kept 7 bases outside the gene matches. The CDR3 length is 16 residues. CDR3 in amino acids: CASSPQPGRESYEQYF. CDR3 in DNA: TGTGCCAGCTCACCACAGCCAGGGAGGGAATCCTACGAGCAGTACTTC.

This chain connects TRBV27 to TRBJ2-7; the D is unclear. From germline, CDR1 is MNHEY and CDR2 SMNVEV (reference sequence). This CDR3 is 10 amino acids long. With 9 bases removed from V and 9 bases from J, the gap between germline ends came to 12 bases. CDR3 bases: TGTGCCAGGACCGCGGCGTGGCAGTACTTC. Encoded protein: CARTAAWQYF.

Many counts were recorded for this clonotype. CDR3 region: CASSPMEVSNQPQHF. The CDR3 DNA reads TGTGCCAGCAGCCCCATGGAGGTTAGCAATCAGCCCCAGCATTTT. The gene calls are TRBV7-8 and TRBJ1-5; D not certain. The germline V and J ends were trimmed by 5 bases and 0 bases, with 11 bases remaining between them. CDR1 is SGHVS, CDR2 FQNEAQ, per germline. The CDR3 sequence is 15 residues long.

The V and J genes are TRBV5-1 and TRBJ2-1; tentative D call: TRBD1 (5 bases). The V end was cut by 3 bases, the J end by 2 bases, with 6 bases between. The length of the CDR3 is 13 residues. Germline V gives CDR1 SGHRS, CDR2 YFSETQ. As DNA, the CDR3 is TGCGCCAGCAGCTCGGACACCTACAATGAGCAGTTCTTC. The encoded protein is CASSSDTYNEQFF.

This clonotype has a handful of counts. The CDR3 region has the DNA TGTGCCAGCAGCCCTACTAGCGGGAGGTACGAGCAGTACTTC. As protein: CASSPTSGRYEQYF. The rearrangement links TRBV7-3 to TRBJ2-7, with TRBD2 matching 12 bases. Germline V gives CDR1 SGHTA, CDR2 FQGTGA. This CDR3 contains 14 residues. The ends lost 5 bases at V and 4 bases at J; junction bases unmatched: 3.

This clonotype was recorded a few times. The J gene is TRBJ2-3, the V gene TRBV30; the D is unclear. CDR1 is GTSNPN, CDR2 SVGIG, per germline (reference sequence). This CDR3 contains 14 residues. The germline V and J ends were trimmed by 0 bases and 2 bases, with 9 bases remaining between them. The CDR3: CAWSVRGYTDTQYF. The CDR3 DNA is TGTGCCTGGAGTGTCCGAGGATACACAGATACGCAGTATTTT.

This clonotype came up a few times. The V gene is TRBV7-3, the J gene TRBJ1-3; TRBD1 matches at 7 bases. The CDR3 sequence is 16 residues long. Per germline, CDR1 SGHTA and CDR2 FQGTGA. J gave up 11 bases and V 4 bases, and 17 bases lay outside the gene matches. The CDR3 protein is CASSSPAGGGESAIYF. Written as DNA, the CDR3 is TGTGCCAGCAGCTCCCCGGCAGGGGGAGGAGAAAGCGCCATATATTTT.

This clonotype has a handful of counts. V usage is TRBV3-1 and J usage is TRBJ1-5, with 9 positions matching TRBD1. The CDR3 has 12 residues. The germline CDR1 and CDR2 sequences are LGHDT and YNNKEL (reference sequence). The CDR3 coding sequence is TGTGCTACAGGGACAGGGCATCAGCCCCAGCATTTT. Residues: CATGTGHQPQHF.

V gene TRBV18 combines with J gene TRBJ2-1, with 8 bases matching TRBD2. This CDR3 is built from 16 residues. CDR1 is KGHSH and CDR2 is LQKENI in the germline V gene. V gave up 5 bases and J gave up 0 bases; unmatched junction bases: 6. The DNA of the CDR3 is TGTGCCAGCTCAGCTATCAGCGGGAGCTCCTACAATGAGCAGTTCTTC. It translates to CASSAISGSSYNEQFF.

This clonotype was seen repeatedly, ten times or more. The J gene is TRBJ2-7, the V gene TRBV20-1; 13 bases agree with TRBD2. This CDR3 region has 16 residues. In germline, CDR1 is DFQATT, CDR2 SNEGSKA (reference sequence). Unmatched junction bases numbered 9, after V lost 3 bases and J lost 4 bases. CDR3 residues: CSASPGLAGAVYEQYF. As DNA, the CDR3 is TGCAGTGCTAGCCCCGGACTAGCGGGAGCCGTATACGAGCAGTACTTC.

This clonotype was counted many times. The V and J genes are TRBV28 and TRBJ2-1; 7 nucleotides agree with TRBD1. CDR3 size: 17 residues. V shed 5 bases and J 6 bases; nucleotides not matched to a gene: 16. Germline V CDR1 and CDR2: MDHEN, SYDVKM. CDR3 sequence reads: CASSTITVTGWGNEQFF. The CDR3 DNA sequence: TGTGCCAGCAGTACCATCACTGTGACAGGGTGGGGCAATGAGCAGTTCTTC.

A note on this clonotype: Possible read error: a much larger clone is one base away. V gene TRBV5-5 combines with J gene TRBJ2-1; TRBD2 agrees at 7 bases. Germline V gives CDR1 SGHKS, CDR2 YYEKEE (reference sequence). This CDR3 is 15 amino acids long. CDR3 sequence (DNA): TGTGCCGGCAGCCCCGGGGGGAGCTCCTACAATGAGCAGTTCTTC. Translated: CAGSPGGSSYNEQFF.

This clonotype occurred many times. V is TRBV29-1 and J is TRBJ1-1; D gene uncertain. Germline V gives CDR1 SQVTM, CDR2 ANQGSEA. This CDR3 comprises 13 residues. V lost 2 bases to trimming and J lost 4 bases, with 11 bases between them. The CDR3 nucleotides are TGCAGCGTTGAAATCGGGCAGCTCACTGAAGCTTTCTTT. Translating it yields CSVEIGQLTEAFF.

At least ten counts were recorded for this clonotype. The V gene is TRBV19, the J gene TRBJ2-1; the D is unclear. CDR3 size: 15 residues. Deletions cut 3 bases from V and 4 bases from J, with 13 bases between. Germline CDR1 reads LNHDA; CDR2 reads SQIVND (reference sequence). The CDR3 coding sequence is TGTGCCAGTAGTATCCCGTTCCGAGCGTACAATGAGCAGTTCTTC. Its translation: CASSIPFRAYNEQFF.

The V gene is TRBV28, the J gene TRBJ2-3, with 7 bases aligning to TRBD2. The CDR3 spans 14 residues. V shed 3 bases and J 7 bases; nucleotides not matched to a gene: 7. Germline V lookup: CDR1 MDHEN, CDR2 SYDVKM. Here the CDR3 reads CASSFGGGLHTQYF. In nucleotides, the CDR3 is TGTGCCAGCAGTTTTGGGGGGGGACTGCATACGCAGTATTTT.

This clonotype was observed many times. The chain recombines TRBV24-1 with TRBJ2-7; no firm D call. The CDR3 is made up of 15 amino acids. Looked up from germline, CDR1 is KGHDR and CDR2 is SFDVKD. V shed 1 base and J shed 4 bases, with 13 bases lying between them. For the CDR3, the DNA is TGTGCCACCAGTGATTTTCGAGGCAGCCCTTACGAGCAGTACTTC. It yields the protein CATSDFRGSPYEQYF.